Following are 10 T cell receptor beta chains from one sample sequenced in a study of shared clonotypes between healthy human individuals. Data came from immunoSEQ multiplex PCR; TCRdb stores just in-frame clones and leaves some out. Of 400,000 to 500,000 clones in the sample, approximately 80% were seen once. Input material: PBMCs. The receptors here all came from a woman aged 35 to 49 in good health. Some clones in this sample may be carry-over from other donors' samples.

V and J are TRBV7-6 and TRBJ2-2, with 7 bases aligning to TRBD2. Germline values: CDR1 SGHVS, CDR2 FNYEAQ. With V trimmed by 5 bases and J by 2 bases, 14 bases remained unmatched. The CDR3 is 18 amino acids. This CDR3 is CASSPTFGGGLNTGELFF. For the CDR3, the DNA is TGTGCCAGCAGCCCGACCTTCGGGGGAGGGCTTAACACCGGGGAGCTGTTTTTT.

V usage is TRBV30 and J usage is TRBJ1-4, with TRBD1 as a possible D gene (5 bases). V was clipped by 3 bases and J by 2 bases, with 7 bases between them. CDR3 length equals 13 residues. Germline CDR1 reads GTSNPN; CDR2 reads SVGIG (reference sequence). In nucleotides, the CDR3 is TGTGCCTGGAGGTCAGGGACTAATGAAAAACTGTTTTTT. Amino acid sequence: CAWRSGTNEKLFF.

This clone was counted between two and nine times. This chain uses TRBV15 with TRBJ2-2; maybe TRBD1 (5 bases). CDR3 length: 14 amino acids. Trimming stripped 6 bases from V and 2 bases from J, with 10 bases between. Germline assignment: CDR1 LNHNV and CDR2 YYDKDF (reference sequence). This CDR3 is CATRKDSNTGELFF. In DNA form, the CDR3 reads TGTGCCACCAGAAAAGACAGTAACACCGGGGAGCTGTTTTTT.

The chain couples TRBV7-2 to TRBJ2-2; 10 bases agree with TRBD2. J gave up 6 bases and V 1 base, and 14 bases lay outside the gene matches. CDR3 length: 19 amino acids. Per the germline V gene, CDR1 is SGHTA and CDR2 is FQGNSA. CDR3 nucleotide sequence: TGTGCCAGCAGCTTAGGGGTCCTAGCGGGAGTAGGATGGGCCGGGGAGCTGTTTTTT. As protein: CASSLGVLAGVGWAGELFF. The variable domain in full, completed from reference TRBV7-2 and TRBJ2-2, reads GAGVSQSPSNKVTEKGKDVELRCDPISGHTALYWYRQSLGQGLEFLIYFQGNSAPDKSGLPSDRFSAERTGGSVSTLTIQRTQQEDSAVYLCASSLGVLAGVGWAGELFFGEGSRLTVL.

The rearrangement joins TRBV6-5 to TRBJ1-2; D perhaps matches TRBD1 (5 bases). V shed 1 base and J shed 4 bases, with 13 bases lying between them. The CDR3 runs to 15 residues. Germline V gene lookup returns CDR1 MNHEY and CDR2 SVGAGI. In DNA form, the CDR3 reads TGTGCCAGCAGTTACTGGCAGGGTAGCGGCTATGGCTACACCTTC. Amino acid sequence: CASSYWQGSGYGYTF.

Many counts were recorded for this clone. J is TRBJ2-3 and V is TRBV5-4; the match to TRBD2 covers 8 bases. This CDR3 region has 16 residues. From germline, CDR1 is SGHNT and CDR2 YYREEE (reference sequence). Trimming removed 0 bases from V and 5 bases from J; junction bases left unmatched: 8. The CDR3 coding sequence is TGTGCCAGCAGCTTGGTGGCGGGAGGAGGTGTAGATACGCAGTATTTT. Amino acid sequence: CASSLVAGGGVDTQYF.

V gene TRBV2 combines with J gene TRBJ2-5; no firm D call. The CDR3 is 12 amino acids. V lost 4 bases and J lost 4, with 7 bases in between. Germline CDR1 is SNHLY and CDR2 is FYNNEI. The CDR3 spells CASSVRLETQYF. The CDR3, as DNA: TGTGCCAGCAGTGTCCGGTTAGAGACCCAGTACTTC. Together with reference TRBV2 and TRBJ2-5, the CDR3 gives the full variable domain: EPEVTQTPSHQVTQMGQEVILRCVPISNHLYFYWYRQILGQKVEFLVSFYNNEISEKSEIFDDQFSVERPDGSNFTLKIRSTKLEDSAMYFCASSVRLETQYFGPGTRLLVL.

The CDR3 bases are TGCAGCGTTGGCCCCCGAGGTAGAGATACGCAGTATTTT. Residues: CSVGPRGRDTQYF. The V and J genes are TRBV29-1 and TRBJ2-3; D is unresolved. Per the germline V gene, CDR1 is SQVTM and CDR2 is ANQGSEA. This CDR3 region has 13 residues. Trimming took 4 bases from V and 5 from J, leaving 13 bases between them.

This clone showed up just a few times. CDR3 residues: CASSLLGIPGGNTEAFF. For the CDR3, the DNA is TGCGCCAGCAGCTTGCTGGGGATCCCCGGGGGGAACACTGAAGCTTTCTTT. The chain carries TRBV5-1 and TRBJ1-1; possibly TRBD1 for D (5 bases). Looked up from germline, CDR1 is SGHRS and CDR2 is YFSETQ. The CDR3 length is 17 residues. Trimming cost V 1 base and J 1 base, with 17 bases left between them.

This clone was detected ten times or more. The chain recombines TRBV7-2 with TRBJ1-2; 9 nucleotides agree with TRBD1. Per germline, CDR1 SGHTA and CDR2 FQGNSA. The V gene end was trimmed by 0 bases and the J gene end by 6 bases; junction bases not matched to a gene: 8. The CDR3 consists of 16 residues. As DNA, the CDR3 is TGTGCCAGCAGCTTAGCCGGGACAGGGAACGCCGATGGCTACACCTTC. Translation: CASSLAGTGNADGYTF.